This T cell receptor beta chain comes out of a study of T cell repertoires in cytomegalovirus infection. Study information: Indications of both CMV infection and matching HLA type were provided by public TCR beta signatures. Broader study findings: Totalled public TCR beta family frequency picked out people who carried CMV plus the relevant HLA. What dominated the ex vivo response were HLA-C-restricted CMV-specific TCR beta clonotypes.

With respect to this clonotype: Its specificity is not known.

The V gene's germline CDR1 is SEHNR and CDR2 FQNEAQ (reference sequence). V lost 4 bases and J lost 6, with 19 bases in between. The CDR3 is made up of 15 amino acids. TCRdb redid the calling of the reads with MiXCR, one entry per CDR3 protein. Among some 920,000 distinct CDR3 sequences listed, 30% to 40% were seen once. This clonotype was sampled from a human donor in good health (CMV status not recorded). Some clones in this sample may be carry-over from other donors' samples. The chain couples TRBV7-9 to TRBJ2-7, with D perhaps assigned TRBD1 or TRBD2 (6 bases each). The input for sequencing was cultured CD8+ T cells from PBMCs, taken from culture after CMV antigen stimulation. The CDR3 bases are TGTGCCAGCAGCTCGGGGGCGGCACGCCTAGGCGAGCAGTACTTC. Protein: CASSSGAARLGEQYF.